The source of this T cell receptor beta chain is a study of CD8+ T cells in alopecia areata. Trimming stripped 7 bases from V and 1 base from J, with 10 bases between. CDR1 and CDR2 (germline): SQVTM, ANQGSEA. The CDR3 covers 12 residues. Isolated RNA was reverse transcribed into cDNA used as the sequencing template. Measured with immunoSEQ multiplex PCR; TCRdb has only the in-frame clones, and not every one. The data hold fewer than 250,000 clones, with about three fifths observed a single time. The treatment was: oral pan-JAK inhibitor, 5-10 mg twice daily. The sequencing used CD4+ T cells sorted from blood, collected at week 24, from a patient treated with tofacitinib. This TCR was recovered from a human donor with alopecia areata. The rearrangement links TRBV29-1 to TRBJ1-1; D remains ambiguous. In DNA form, the CDR3 reads TGCAGCGGTAGACATGCGAACACTGAAGCTTTCTTT. As protein: CSGRHANTEAFF.